The rows below give T cell receptor beta chains drawn from one sample of a study of blood T cell repertoires in COVID-19. This table comes from immunoSEQ multiplex PCR, and its TCRdb copy is limited to in-frame clones, with some not included. The sample consists of 180,000 or so clones, 86% of them appearing once. The specimen was peripheral blood. The source of these receptors is a man between 18 and 29 years old with acute or convalescent COVID-19. CDR3s include the opening cysteine and the closing phenylalanine or tryptophan. Each record gives: J gene, V gene, clone size, D gene, CDR3 protein, CDR3 DNA. The D gene is left open where the match is weak. The listing skips clone size in some rows; elsewhere it reads once, few, many or a size class.

j_gene: TRBJ2-2; v_gene: TRBV5-4; abundance: -; d_gene: TRBD1; CDR3aa: CASSLPGQGNTGELFF; CDR3nt: TGTGCCAGCAGCCTACCGGGACAGGGGAACACCGGGGAGCTGTTTTTT
j_gene: TRBJ1-5; v_gene: TRBV7-9; abundance: few; d_gene: -; CDR3aa: CASSYGGYNQPQHF; CDR3nt: TGTGCCAGCAGCTACGGGGGATACAATCAGCCCCAGCATTTT
j_gene: TRBJ1-2; v_gene: TRBV5-5; abundance: once; d_gene: TRBD1; CDR3aa: CASSSQYRGSYGYTF; CDR3nt: TGTGCCAGCAGCTCCCAGTACAGGGGTAGCTATGGCTACACCTTC
j_gene: TRBJ2-4; v_gene: TRBV7-9; abundance: -; d_gene: TRBD1; CDR3aa: CASSKGGPHPIQYF; CDR3nt: TGTGCCAGCAGTAAAGGGGGCCCCCACCCCATTCAGTACTTC
j_gene: TRBJ1-1; v_gene: TRBV7-9; abundance: -; d_gene: -; CDR3aa: CASSLLGREAFF; CDR3nt: TGTGCCAGCAGCTTACTCGGGAGAGAAGCTTTCTTT
j_gene: TRBJ1-4; v_gene: TRBV3-1/TRBV3-2; abundance: -; d_gene: TRBD1; CDR3aa: CASSQTGGGGEKLFF; CDR3nt: TGTGCCAGCAGCCAAACAGGGGGAGGTGGGGAAAAACTGTTTTTT
j_gene: TRBJ2-1; v_gene: TRBV19; abundance: -; d_gene: TRBD2; CDR3aa: CASSSIAGGYYNEQFF; CDR3nt: TGTGCCAGTAGTTCAATAGCGGGGGGCTACTACAATGAGCAGTTCTTC
j_gene: TRBJ1-1; v_gene: TRBV5-4; abundance: few; d_gene: -; CDR3aa: CASRGGGGGNTEAFF; CDR3nt: TGTGCCAGCAGGGGTGGTGGAGGAGGGAACACTGAAGCTTTCTTT
j_gene: TRBJ2-5; v_gene: TRBV18; abundance: -; d_gene: -; CDR3aa: CASSGGLRETQYF; CDR3nt: TGTGCCAGCTCAGGAGGCCTACGCGAGACCCAGTACTTC
j_gene: TRBJ2-7; v_gene: TRBV7-3; abundance: -; d_gene: TRBD1; CDR3aa: CASSLDRASPYEQYF; CDR3nt: TGTGCCAGCAGCTTGGACAGGGCCTCCCCATACGAGCAGTACTTC
j_gene: TRBJ2-2; v_gene: TRBV29-1; abundance: -; d_gene: TRBD2; CDR3aa: CSVSGAGELFF; CDR3nt: TGCAGCGTTAGCGGGGCCGGGGAGCTGTTTTTT
j_gene: TRBJ2-5; v_gene: TRBV5-4; abundance: -; d_gene: -; CDR3aa: CASSLGQGFQETQYF; CDR3nt: TGTGCCAGCAGCTTGGGGCAGGGCTTCCAAGAGACCCAGTACTTC
j_gene: TRBJ2-1; v_gene: TRBV5-1; abundance: -; d_gene: -; CDR3aa: CASSARTGLQDNEQFF; CDR3nt: TGCGCCAGCAGCGCCAGAACAGGTCTTCAGGACAATGAGCAGTTCTTC
j_gene: TRBJ1-1; v_gene: TRBV14; abundance: -; d_gene: TRBD1; CDR3aa: CASRQQGQGTEAFF; CDR3nt: TGTGCCAGCAGGCAACAGGGGCAGGGAACTGAAGCTTTCTTT
j_gene: TRBJ1-5; v_gene: TRBV5-8; abundance: -; d_gene: -; CDR3aa: CASSLGLWGNQPQHF; CDR3nt: TGTGCCAGCAGCTTGGGACTCTGGGGCAATCAGCCCCAGCATTTT
j_gene: TRBJ2-2; v_gene: TRBV19; abundance: -; d_gene: -; CDR3aa: CASSIVSRASGELFF; CDR3nt: TGTGCCAGTAGTATAGTTTCTCGCGCGTCCGGGGAGCTGTTTTTT
j_gene: TRBJ1-1; v_gene: TRBV19; abundance: -; d_gene: TRBD1; CDR3aa: CASSIASGGAFF; CDR3nt: TGTGCCAGTAGTATAGCGTCAGGGGGAGCTTTCTTT
j_gene: TRBJ2-1; v_gene: TRBV28; abundance: -; d_gene: TRBD1; CDR3aa: CASTSLGFGTGLPPNEQFF; CDR3nt: TGTGCCAGCACCTCTCTAGGGTTCGGGACAGGCCTACCCCCCAATGAGCAGTTCTTC
j_gene: TRBJ2-6; v_gene: TRBV28; abundance: once; d_gene: -; CDR3aa: CASDTTGANVLTF; CDR3nt: TGTGCCAGCGACACAACTGGGGCCAACGTCCTGACTTTC
j_gene: TRBJ1-3; v_gene: TRBV3-1/TRBV3-2; abundance: once; d_gene: TRBD1; CDR3aa: CASSQGRGGNTIYF; CDR3nt: TGTGCCAGCAGCCAAGGCAGGGGGGGAAACACCATATATTTT
j_gene: TRBJ2-1; v_gene: TRBV7-2; abundance: once; d_gene: -; CDR3aa: CASSLGGQNYNEQFF; CDR3nt: TGTGCCAGCAGCTTAGGGGGGCAGAACTACAATGAGCAGTTCTTC
j_gene: TRBJ1-2; v_gene: TRBV11-2; abundance: -; d_gene: TRBD1; CDR3aa: CASSPIRDRGEVYGYTF; CDR3nt: TGTGCCAGCAGCCCGATCCGGGACAGGGGAGAGGTCTATGGCTACACCTTC
j_gene: TRBJ2-5; v_gene: TRBV11-3; abundance: -; d_gene: TRBD2; CDR3aa: CASSYLASGGPDQETQYF; CDR3nt: TGTGCCAGCAGCTATTTGGCTAGCGGGGGGCCTGACCAAGAGACCCAGTACTTC
j_gene: TRBJ1-5; v_gene: TRBV18; abundance: -; d_gene: TRBD1; CDR3aa: CASSPWDRGLGQPQHF; CDR3nt: TGTGCCAGCTCACCCTGGGACAGGGGGTTAGGTCAGCCCCAGCATTTT